Sequencing of this T cell receptor beta chain was carried out in a study of beta chain features in type 1 diabetes. Points from the study as a whole: TCRB CDR3s were moderately but significantly shorter in Type 1 diabetes patients in all four CD4+ subsets.

The germline V gene encodes CDR1 LNHNV and CDR2 YYDKDF (reference sequence). Trimming shortened V by 6 bases and J by 1 base, and 13 bases separated the two germline ends. The CDR3 is made up of 15 amino acids. As regards this clone: Its matching antigen is unknown.

TCRB transcripts that were expressed got sequenced, as all of the isolated RNA had been reverse transcribed. The method was immunoSEQ multiplex PCR; TCRdb's version includes in-frame clones alone and lacks a portion of them. The sample shows about 740,000 clones, roughly 13% of them seen only once. This TCR was sampled from a man younger than 35 with type 1 diabetes. The chain carries TRBV15 and TRBJ1-3, with a possible D match to TRBD1 (5 bases). The sequencing input was naive CD4+ T cells from blood. CDR3 in amino acids: CATRHLRASGNTIYF. The CDR3, as DNA: TGTGCCACCAGGCACCTCAGGGCTTCTGGAAACACCATATATTTT.